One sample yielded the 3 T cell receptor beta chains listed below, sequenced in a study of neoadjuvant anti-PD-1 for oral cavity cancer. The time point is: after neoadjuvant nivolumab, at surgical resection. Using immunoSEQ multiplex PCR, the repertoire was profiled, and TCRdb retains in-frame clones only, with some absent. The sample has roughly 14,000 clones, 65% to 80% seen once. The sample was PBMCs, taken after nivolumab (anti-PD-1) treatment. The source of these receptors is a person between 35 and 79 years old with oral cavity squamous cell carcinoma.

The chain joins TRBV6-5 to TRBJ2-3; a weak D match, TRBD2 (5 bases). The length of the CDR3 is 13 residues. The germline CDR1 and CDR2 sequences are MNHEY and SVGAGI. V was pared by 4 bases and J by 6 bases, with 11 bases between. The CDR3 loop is CASSLDLIDTQYF. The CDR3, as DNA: TGTGCCAGCAGTTTGGACTTGATTGATACGCAGTATTTT.

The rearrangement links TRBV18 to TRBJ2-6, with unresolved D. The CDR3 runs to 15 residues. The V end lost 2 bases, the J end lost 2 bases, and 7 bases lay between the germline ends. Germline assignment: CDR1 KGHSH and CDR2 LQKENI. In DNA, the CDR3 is TGTGCCAGCTCACCAATGGAAACTGGGGCCAACGTCCTGACTTTC. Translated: CASSPMETGANVLTF.

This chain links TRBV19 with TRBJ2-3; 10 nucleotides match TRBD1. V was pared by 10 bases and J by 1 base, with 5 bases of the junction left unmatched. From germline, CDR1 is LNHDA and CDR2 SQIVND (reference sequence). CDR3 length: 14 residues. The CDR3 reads CATETGGRTDTQYF. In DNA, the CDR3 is TGTGCCACAGAGACAGGGGGCCGCACAGATACGCAGTATTTT.